The 16 T cell receptor beta chains below were found in one sample sequenced in a study of cytomegalovirus exposure and HLA in healthy donors. Primers: 60 Vbeta forward and 13 Jbeta reverse. The assay was immunoSEQ multiplex PCR, and TCRdb's table has in-frame clones only and misses some. Found here are approximately 140,000 clones, more than 70% of them singletons; the top ten hold roughly 1.2%. Material: PBMCs. These receptors originate from a male donor in good health and CMV-seropositive.

The chain has TRBV27 and TRBJ2-7; no clear D. The V end lost 5 bases, the J end lost 2 bases, and 19 bases lay between the germline ends. CDR3 length equals 16 residues. Germline CDR1 is MNHEY and CDR2 is SMNVEV (reference sequence). The CDR3 loop reads CASSRFSEVLTYEQYF. The CDR3 coding sequence is TGTGCCAGCAGTCGATTCTCAGAAGTCCTTACCTACGAGCAGTACTTC.

The J gene is TRBJ2-5, the V gene TRBV5-1, with a weak D call TRBD1 (6 bases). TRBJ2-7 explains the end of the DNA better; the J call may be wrong. The germline V gene encodes CDR1 SGHRS and CDR2 YFSETQ. This CDR3 has 16 amino acids. The CDR3 DNA follows: TGCGCCAGCAGCTTGGCCACTTCCTCAGGGGCCTACGAGCAGTACTTC. It codes for CASSLATSSGAYEQYF.

The chain is built from TRBV19 and TRBJ2-5, with 7 positions matching TRBD2. This CDR3 comprises 15 residues. The junction had 6 bases not matched to a gene; V was cut back by 4 bases and J by 1 base. Looked up from germline, CDR1 is LNHDA and CDR2 is SQIVND (reference sequence). CDR3 sequence reads: CASSTQAGTQETQYF. In nucleotides, the CDR3 is TGTGCCAGTAGTACTCAAGCGGGGACCCAAGAGACCCAGTACTTC.

V usage is TRBV9 and J usage is TRBJ2-2, with TRBD2 identical over 11 bases. Germline V gene lookup returns CDR1 SGDLS and CDR2 YYNGEE. Trimming at V came to 3 bases and at J to 2 bases, leaving 9 bases not matched to a gene. The CDR3 covers 18 residues. The CDR3 protein is CASSEGLAELINTGELFF. The CDR3 DNA sequence: TGTGCCAGCAGCGAGGGACTAGCGGAACTAATTAACACCGGGGAGCTGTTTTTT. Supplemented by reference TRBV9 and TRBJ2-2, the full variable domain reads DSGVTQTPKHLITATGQRVTLRCSPRSGDLSVYWYQQSLDQGLQFLIQYYNGEERAKGNILERFSAQQFPDLHSELNLSSLELGDSALYFCASSEGLAELINTGELFFGEGSRLTVL.

This clone showed up just a few times. The chain has TRBV2 and TRBJ1-1, with D unresolved. The CDR3 contains 13 residues. The germline CDR1 and CDR2 sequences are SNHLY and FYNNEI. V was cut by 5 bases and J by 7 bases, with 14 bases left in between. This CDR3 reads CASSQKKGGEAFF. CDR3 DNA: TGTGCCAGCAGTCAAAAAAAAGGCGGTGAAGCTTTCTTT.

This chain joins TRBV9 and TRBJ2-5; D unresolved. The J call may be faulty, since TRBJ2-7 better matches the DNA end. CDR1 is SGDLS, CDR2 YYNGEE, per germline. The CDR3 extends over 14 amino acids. CDR3 sequence (DNA): TGTGCCAGCAGCGTGCGTAGCACCAACTACGAGCAGTACTTC. Translation gives CASSVRSTNYEQYF.

The rearrangement joins TRBV6-1 to TRBJ1-5; no definite D call. The length of the CDR3 is 14 residues. In germline, CDR1 is MNHNS, CDR2 SASEGT. Trimming took off 5 bases at V and 1 base at J, with 9 bases between the two ends. CDR3 protein: CASSLRQSNQPQHF. CDR3 DNA: TGTGCCAGCAGTTTAAGACAAAGCAATCAGCCCCAGCATTTT.

This sequence joins TRBV7-9 and TRBJ1-1; D is possibly TRBD1 (6 bases). In germline, CDR1 is SEHNR, CDR2 FQNEAQ (reference sequence). V was pared by 1 base and J by 4 bases, with 13 bases between. This CDR3 comprises 15 residues. The CDR3 DNA sequence: TGTGCCAGCAGCTTAGGTCACCAAGGGGGCACTGAAGCTTTCTTT. This encodes CASSLGHQGGTEAFF.

The V call is TRBV5-8, the J call TRBJ2-5, with unresolved D. V lost 6 bases and J 0 bases, leaving 6 bases between the germline ends. Germline V gene lookup returns CDR1 SGHTS and CDR2 YDEGEE. CDR3 length: 12 amino acids. This CDR3 reads CASNTYQETQYF. The CDR3 coding sequence is TGTGCCAGCAATACTTACCAAGAGACCCAGTACTTC.

The V and J genes are TRBV19 and TRBJ2-6, with TRBD2 identical over 11 bases. The V and J ends lost 6 bases and 4 bases, in that order; junction bases with no gene match: 11. Germline-derived CDR1 and CDR2 are LNHDA and SQIVND (reference sequence). The CDR3 spans 18 residues. CDR3 DNA sequence: TGTGCCAGTAGCGACTGGTTAGCGGGGGGGGTCGGGGCCAACGTCCTGACTTTC. It specifies CASSDWLAGGVGANVLTF.

As DNA, the CDR3 is TGTGCCAGTAGTATACTCTCTGGGCAGGGGATAGTCTATGGCTACACCTTC. It translates to CASSILSGQGIVYGYTF. The chain links TRBV19 to TRBJ1-2; tentative D call: TRBD1 (6 bases). This CDR3 has 17 residues. Germline values: CDR1 LNHDA, CDR2 SQIVND (reference sequence). V was cut by 2 bases and J by 4 bases, with 20 bases left in between. Combining the CDR3 with reference TRBV19 and TRBJ1-2 gives the whole variable domain DGGITQSPKYLFRKEGQNVTLSCEQNLNHDAMYWYRQDPGQGLRLIYYSQIVNDFQKGDIAEGYSVSREKKESFPLTVTSAQKNPTAFYLCASSILSGQGIVYGYTFGSGTRLTVV.

V is TRBV5-6 and J is TRBJ1-6, with D hard to call. Germline CDR1 SGHDT, CDR2 YYEEEE. The CDR3 spans 16 residues. V gave up 4 bases and J gave up 5 bases, with 16 bases separating them. The CDR3, as DNA: TGTGCCAGCAGCCTGACCCCGCGGTATAATAATTCACCCCTCCACTTT. Translated: CASSLTPRYNNSPLHF.

The V gene is TRBV5-4, the J gene TRBJ1-3; D not certain. Looked up from germline, CDR1 is SGHNT and CDR2 is YYREEE (reference sequence). V shed 0 bases and J shed 0 bases, with 10 bases lying between them. The CDR3 has 16 residues. CDR3 sequence (DNA): TGTGCCAGCAGCTTGGGAGGGATCAACTCTGGAAACACCATATATTTT. It codes for CASSLGGINSGNTIYF. Full variable domain (remainder filled in from reference TRBV5-4 and TRBJ1-3): ETGVTQSPTHLIKTRGQQVTLRCSSQSGHNTVSWYQQALGQGPQFIFQYYREEENGRGNFPPRFSGLQFPNYSSELNVNALELDDSALYLCASSLGGINSGNTIYFGEGSWLTVV.

This rearrangement joins TRBV14 to TRBJ2-3; TRBD2 matches 7 bases. V shed 4 bases and J 3 bases; nucleotides not matched to a gene: 7. This CDR3 spans 15 amino acids. CDR1 is SGHDN and CDR2 is FVKESK in the germline V gene. The CDR3 nucleotides read TGTGCCAGCAGCCGGGGGAAGCGGGATACAGATACGCAGTATTTT. Encoded protein: CASSRGKRDTDTQYF.

V gene TRBV19 combines with J gene TRBJ2-2, with 7 bases fitting TRBD1. V lost 5 bases and J lost 3; bases outside the gene matches: 6. The CDR3 spans 15 residues. CDR1 and CDR2 (germline): LNHDA, SQIVND (reference sequence). The CDR3 loop is CASSSRQGHTGELFF. The DNA of the CDR3 is TGTGCCAGTAGTTCTAGACAGGGACACACCGGGGAGCTGTTTTTT. Full variable domain (outside the CDR3, taken from reference TRBV19 and TRBJ2-2): DGGITQSPKYLFRKEGQNVTLSCEQNLNHDAMYWYRQDPGQGLRLIYYSQIVNDFQKGDIAEGYSVSREKKESFPLTVTSAQKNPTAFYLCASSSRQGHTGELFFGEGSRLTVL.

The chain has TRBV2 and TRBJ2-3; 8 bases line up with TRBD1. Germline assignment: CDR1 SNHLY and CDR2 FYNNEI. Trimming removed 6 bases from V and 5 bases from J; junction bases left unmatched: 10. This CDR3 has 15 residues. CDR3 DNA sequence: TGTGCCAGCAGCCCCGGACAGGGAGTAAGAGATACGCAGTATTTT. Protein sequence: CASSPGQGVRDTQYF.